This TCR beta chain came from a study of T cell clones after liver transplantation. Study information: Post-transplant blood was tracked for graft-donor-reactive T cell clones identified in a pre-transplant mixed lymphocyte reaction.

Produced via immunoSEQ multiplex PCR; TCRdb's table is partial and in-frame only. The sample records about 75,000 clones, around 84% being singletons. This clone was counted between two and nine times. This clonotype was obtained from a human patient who received a liver transplant. Part of the T cells may come from the graft donor. The sequences come from CD4+ T cells from blood, collected less than 50 months after liver transplant.

CDR3 sequence: CASSLQYSSQFF. Here the CDR3 DNA reads TGTGCCAGCAGCTTACAGTACTCGTCGCAGTTCTTC. This chain links TRBV7-9 with TRBJ2-1, with no clear D. Trimming removed 2 bases from V and 12 bases from J, with 11 bases in between. CDR1 SEHNR and CDR2 FQNEAQ come from the germline V gene (reference sequence). The CDR3 totals 12 residues.